This is a list of T cell receptor beta chains from one sample in a study of identical twins. TCRdb called the 5' RACE reads again in MiXCR, with one record for every CDR3 protein. Here the sample spans hundreds of thousands of distinct CDR3 sequences, less than 7% being singletons. The sequencing sample was made of naive T cells sorted from blood. These receptors originate from a man between 18 and 29 years old in good health. Each CDR3 is given with its conserved first and last residue.

>TRBJ2-7|TRBV7-2
CASSLGTGPIYEQYF
>TRBJ1-6|TRBV6-1
CATTDGFNSPLHF
>TRBJ2-1|TRBV5-1
CASSVRGTGGFRDEQFF
>TRBJ2-1|TRBV7-2
CASSLEASWFF
>TRBJ2-7|TRBV28
CASSLNGYDEQYF
>TRBJ1-5|TRBV20-1
CSAIRGGSNQPQHF
>TRBJ1-3|TRBV29-1
CSVDDAGSGTIYF
>TRBJ2-1|TRBV24-1
CATSDWETSGSGYNEQFF
>TRBJ2-7|TRBV5-6
CASSLYAGVGDEQYF
>TRBJ1-2|TRBV20-1
CSARQDRGFSYGYTF